These T cell receptor beta chains were read from a single sample in a study of ipilimumab plus nivolumab after autologous stem cell transplantation. Clones were read by immunoSEQ multiplex PCR, and TCRdb kept only the in-frame ones, dropping some. The table includes 10,000 or so clones, 69% detected once. The sequences come from PBMCs, collected in a trial of ipilimumab plus nivolumab as post-transplant consolidation. These TCRs come from a male donor with diffuse large B-cell lymphoma. CDR3s include the opening cysteine and the closing phenylalanine or tryptophan. The order of the fields is CDR3 protein, CDR3 DNA, V gene, J gene, clone size, CDR3 length, D gene. The D gene is left open where the match is weak. Expanded clones are given a class, and other clones once, few, many or no size at all.

cdr3_aa: CAWSVGTGVVYEQYF
cdr3_nt: TGTGCCTGGAGTGTTGGGACAGGGGTCGTATACGAGCAGTACTTC
v_call: TRBV30
j_call: TRBJ2-7
clone_size: .
cdr3_length: 15
d_call: TRBD1

cdr3_aa: CASSLMLAGDTDTQYF
cdr3_nt: TGCGCCAGCAGCCTAATGCTAGCGGGAGACACAGATACGCAGTATTTT
v_call: TRBV5-1
j_call: TRBJ2-3
clone_size: .
cdr3_length: 16
d_call: TRBD2

cdr3_aa: CASSPGQAQRGTEAFF
cdr3_nt: TGTGCCAGCTCGCCGGGACAGGCTCAAAGGGGGACTGAAGCTTTCTTT
v_call: TRBV18
j_call: TRBJ1-1
clone_size: .
cdr3_length: 16
d_call: TRBD1

cdr3_aa: CAISGRAGNTIYF
cdr3_nt: TGTGCCATCAGTGGGCGGGCCGGAAACACCATATATTTT
v_call: TRBV10-3
j_call: TRBJ1-3
clone_size: .
cdr3_length: 13
d_call: .

cdr3_aa: CASSLYFYTEAFF
cdr3_nt: TGTGCCAGCAGCTTGTACTTCTACACTGAAGCTTTCTTT
v_call: TRBV5-5
j_call: TRBJ1-1
clone_size: .
cdr3_length: 13
d_call: .

cdr3_aa: CATSRAVGFNQPQHF
cdr3_nt: TGTGCCACCAGCAGAGCTGTTGGGTTCAATCAGCCCCAGCATTTT
v_call: TRBV15
j_call: TRBJ1-5
clone_size: .
cdr3_length: 15
d_call: .

cdr3_aa: CASSLAATEETQYF
cdr3_nt: TGCGCCAGCAGCTTGGCCGCGACAGAAGAGACCCAGTACTTC
v_call: TRBV5-1
j_call: TRBJ2-5
clone_size: .
cdr3_length: 14
d_call: .

cdr3_aa: CASSYSPLGDGYTF
cdr3_nt: TGTGCCAGCAGTTACTCGCCGTTGGGTGATGGCTACACCTTC
v_call: TRBV6-6
j_call: TRBJ1-2
clone_size: few
cdr3_length: 14
d_call: .

cdr3_aa: CASSSGTSGRLPTDTQYF
cdr3_nt: TGTGCCAGCAGTTCCGGGACTAGCGGGAGGCTCCCCACAGATACGCAGTATTTT
v_call: TRBV2
j_call: TRBJ2-3
clone_size: .
cdr3_length: 18
d_call: TRBD2

cdr3_aa: CASSGSQGNYGYTF
cdr3_nt: TGTGCCAGCAGTGGGTCACAGGGGAACTATGGCTACACCTTC
v_call: TRBV6-5
j_call: TRBJ1-2
clone_size: .
cdr3_length: 14
d_call: TRBD1

cdr3_aa: CASSSWNYSNQPQHF
cdr3_nt: TGTGCCAGCAGCTCCTGGAATTATAGCAATCAGCCCCAGCATTTT
v_call: TRBV9
j_call: TRBJ1-5
clone_size: .
cdr3_length: 15
d_call: .

cdr3_aa: CASSQGGLGYEQYF
cdr3_nt: TGCGCCAGCAGCCAAGGAGGGCTCGGCTACGAGCAGTACTTC
v_call: TRBV4-1
j_call: TRBJ2-7
clone_size: .
cdr3_length: 14
d_call: .

cdr3_aa: CASSIPRDRPSNYGYTF
cdr3_nt: TGTGCCAGTAGTATACCTAGGGACAGGCCTTCTAACTATGGCTACACCTTC
v_call: TRBV19
j_call: TRBJ1-2
clone_size: .
cdr3_length: 17
d_call: TRBD1

cdr3_aa: CASSGEQYF
cdr3_nt: TGTGCCAGCAGTGGCGAGCAGTACTTC
v_call: TRBV6-1
j_call: TRBJ2-7
clone_size: few
cdr3_length: 9
d_call: .

cdr3_aa: CASKMDRGFGGYTF
cdr3_nt: TGTGCCAGCAAAATGGACAGGGGATTTGGTGGCTACACCTTC
v_call: TRBV10-3
j_call: TRBJ1-2
clone_size: few
cdr3_length: 14
d_call: TRBD1

cdr3_aa: CASSFLGVASPLHF
cdr3_nt: TGTGCCAGCAGTTTTCTCGGGGTAGCTTCACCCCTCCACTTT
v_call: TRBV27
j_call: TRBJ1-6
clone_size: .
cdr3_length: 14
d_call: .

cdr3_aa: CASSLGQGWDTEAFF
cdr3_nt: TGCGCCAGCAGCTTGGGACAGGGATGGGACACTGAAGCTTTCTTT
v_call: TRBV5-1
j_call: TRBJ1-1
clone_size: .
cdr3_length: 15
d_call: TRBD1

cdr3_aa: CASSLGHRETQYF
cdr3_nt: TGCGCCAGCAGCTTGGGACACCGCGAGACCCAGTACTTC
v_call: TRBV5-1
j_call: TRBJ2-5
clone_size: .
cdr3_length: 13
d_call: .

cdr3_aa: CASSLEGIRRGYEQYF
cdr3_nt: TGTGCCAGCAGCTTGGAAGGGATCAGGAGGGGCTACGAGCAGTACTTC
v_call: TRBV5-6
j_call: TRBJ2-7
clone_size: once
cdr3_length: 16
d_call: .

cdr3_aa: CASSLAFVGTGRTEAFF
cdr3_nt: TGCGCCAGCAGCTTGGCCTTCGTAGGGACAGGGCGAACTGAAGCTTTCTTT
v_call: TRBV5-1
j_call: TRBJ1-1
clone_size: .
cdr3_length: 17
d_call: TRBD1

cdr3_aa: CSVEGQVSYEQYF
cdr3_nt: TGCAGCGTTGAAGGTCAGGTCTCCTACGAGCAGTACTTC
v_call: TRBV29-1
j_call: TRBJ2-7
clone_size: .
cdr3_length: 13
d_call: .

cdr3_aa: CASSRVGLAVQETQYF
cdr3_nt: TGTGCCAGCAGCCGGGTGGGACTAGCGGTCCAAGAGACCCAGTACTTC
v_call: TRBV5-4
j_call: TRBJ2-5
clone_size: .
cdr3_length: 16
d_call: TRBD2

cdr3_aa: CASSYEQGNNNEQFF
cdr3_nt: TGTGCCAGCAGTTACGAACAGGGGAACAACAATGAGCAGTTCTTC
v_call: TRBV6-5
j_call: TRBJ2-1
clone_size: .
cdr3_length: 15
d_call: TRBD1

cdr3_aa: CASSLGQGATGELFF
cdr3_nt: TGTGCCAGCAGCTTGGGACAGGGGGCCACCGGGGAGCTGTTTTTT
v_call: TRBV7-6
j_call: TRBJ2-2
clone_size: .
cdr3_length: 15
d_call: TRBD1

cdr3_aa: CASSLRGLARISQETQYF
cdr3_nt: TGTGCCAGCAGCCTCCGGGGGTTAGCGCGTATCTCCCAAGAGACCCAGTACTTC
v_call: TRBV5-6
j_call: TRBJ2-5
clone_size: .
cdr3_length: 18
d_call: .

cdr3_aa: CASSLEGWGAADTQYF
cdr3_nt: TGTGCCAGCAGCTTAGAGGGATGGGGGGCAGCCGATACGCAGTATTTT
v_call: TRBV11-2
j_call: TRBJ2-3
clone_size: .
cdr3_length: 16
d_call: .

cdr3_aa: CSVSPLGGYTF
cdr3_nt: TGCAGCGTTTCCCCTCTCGGCGGCTACACCTTC
v_call: TRBV29-1
j_call: TRBJ1-2
clone_size: many
cdr3_length: 11
d_call: .

cdr3_aa: CASSRGQGGQETQYF
cdr3_nt: TGCGCCAGCAGCCGGGGACAGGGAGGACAAGAGACCCAGTACTTC
v_call: TRBV4-1
j_call: TRBJ2-5
clone_size: few
cdr3_length: 15
d_call: TRBD1

cdr3_aa: CASSQEGRLNSPLHF
cdr3_nt: TGCGCCAGCAGCCAAGAAGGACGGCTTAATTCACCCCTCCACTTT
v_call: TRBV4-1
j_call: TRBJ1-6
clone_size: .
cdr3_length: 15
d_call: .

cdr3_aa: CASSEQERPNYGYTF
cdr3_nt: TGTGCCAGCAGTGAACAGGAGCGACCTAACTATGGCTACACCTTC
v_call: TRBV6-1
j_call: TRBJ1-2
clone_size: .
cdr3_length: 15
d_call: .

cdr3_aa: CASSQDSHYGYTF
cdr3_nt: TGCGCCAGCAGCCAAGATAGTCATTATGGCTACACCTTC
v_call: TRBV4-1
j_call: TRBJ1-2
clone_size: .
cdr3_length: 13
d_call: .

cdr3_aa: CASSALSGGPHNEQFF
cdr3_nt: TGTGCCAGCAGCGCCCTGAGCGGGGGGCCTCACAATGAGCAGTTCTTC
v_call: TRBV13
j_call: TRBJ2-1
clone_size: .
cdr3_length: 16
d_call: TRBD2

cdr3_aa: CASSQTVNPAEETQYF
cdr3_nt: TGCGCCAGCAGCCAAACAGTTAACCCGGCGGAAGAGACCCAGTACTTC
v_call: TRBV4-1
j_call: TRBJ2-5
clone_size: medium-sized
cdr3_length: 16
d_call: .

cdr3_aa: CASSQARQGPHEQYF
cdr3_nt: TGCGCCAGCAGCCAAGCTAGACAGGGGCCCCACGAGCAGTACTTC
v_call: TRBV4-3
j_call: TRBJ2-7
clone_size: .
cdr3_length: 15
d_call: TRBD1

cdr3_aa: CASSEAAVPPYEQYF
cdr3_nt: TGTGCCAGCAGTGAAGCAGCAGTCCCCCCCTACGAGCAGTACTTC
v_call: TRBV2
j_call: TRBJ2-7
clone_size: .
cdr3_length: 15
d_call: .

cdr3_aa: CASSLGWQGDTEAFF
cdr3_nt: TGTGCCAGCAGCTTAGGGTGGCAGGGGGACACTGAAGCTTTCTTT
v_call: TRBV13
j_call: TRBJ1-1
clone_size: .
cdr3_length: 15
d_call: TRBD1

cdr3_aa: CASSFGVSDEQFF
cdr3_nt: TGTGCCAGCAGTTTTGGGGTGTCCGATGAGCAGTTCTTC
v_call: TRBV27
j_call: TRBJ2-1
clone_size: .
cdr3_length: 13
d_call: .

cdr3_aa: CASSSDRELGEQFF
cdr3_nt: TGTGCCAGCAGCTCCGACAGGGAATTAGGTGAGCAGTTCTTC
v_call: TRBV13
j_call: TRBJ2-1
clone_size: .
cdr3_length: 14
d_call: TRBD1

cdr3_aa: CSVSGTGSSYEQYF
cdr3_nt: TGCAGCGTTTCCGGGACAGGAAGCTCCTACGAGCAGTACTTC
v_call: TRBV29-1
j_call: TRBJ2-7
clone_size: .
cdr3_length: 14
d_call: TRBD1

cdr3_aa: CASSLPSVAYHGRLRGYTF
cdr3_nt: TGTGCCAGCAGCTTACCCTCGGTGGCCTACCACGGACGTCTGAGGGGCTACACCTTC
v_call: TRBV7-9
j_call: TRBJ1-2
clone_size: .
cdr3_length: 19
d_call: .

cdr3_aa: CASKWGTNTEAFF
cdr3_nt: TGTGCCAGTAAGTGGGGAACCAACACTGAAGCTTTCTTT
v_call: TRBV19
j_call: TRBJ1-1
clone_size: .
cdr3_length: 13
d_call: .

cdr3_aa: CASSLAETYEQYF
cdr3_nt: TGTGCCAGCAGTCTAGCGGAAACCTACGAGCAGTACTTC
v_call: TRBV6-5
j_call: TRBJ2-7
clone_size: .
cdr3_length: 13
d_call: TRBD2

cdr3_aa: CASSVGRGATDTQYF
cdr3_nt: TGTGCCAGCAGTGTGGGGCGGGGGGCTACAGATACGCAGTATTTT
v_call: TRBV2
j_call: TRBJ2-3
clone_size: .
cdr3_length: 15
d_call: TRBD2

cdr3_aa: CASSYSLRSGDGYTF
cdr3_nt: TGTGCCAGCAGTTACTCCTTACGTAGTGGCGATGGCTACACCTTC
v_call: TRBV6-6
j_call: TRBJ1-2
clone_size: many
cdr3_length: 15
d_call: .

cdr3_aa: CASSLGRSRGNQPQHF
cdr3_nt: TGTGCCAGCAGCCTCGGACGGTCAAGGGGCAATCAGCCCCAGCATTTT
v_call: TRBV7-2
j_call: TRBJ1-5
clone_size: .
cdr3_length: 16
d_call: .

cdr3_aa: CASSQWEGGSNQPQHF
cdr3_nt: TGTGCCAGCAGCCAATGGGAGGGAGGTAGCAATCAGCCCCAGCATTTT
v_call: TRBV4-2
j_call: TRBJ1-5
clone_size: .
cdr3_length: 16
d_call: .

cdr3_aa: CASSHGRGGESSTDTQYF
cdr3_nt: TGCGCCAGCAGCCACGGGCGGGGGGGCGAATCTAGCACAGATACGCAGTATTTT
v_call: TRBV4-1
j_call: TRBJ2-3
clone_size: .
cdr3_length: 18
d_call: TRBD2

cdr3_aa: CASSRAGGPYEQYF
cdr3_nt: TGTGCCAGCTCGCGAGCGGGGGGGCCCTACGAGCAGTACTTC
v_call: TRBV18
j_call: TRBJ2-7
clone_size: .
cdr3_length: 14
d_call: TRBD2